Below, 30 T cell receptor beta chains from the same sample are listed, as sequenced in a study of regulatory T cells in long-lasting Graves disease. Building the TCR beta libraries relied on iRepertoire HTBI primers, and CDR3 regions underwent Arm-PCR. MiXCR, applied by TCRdb to the multiplex PCR reads, yields one record per CDR3 protein. Seen here are around 430,000 distinct CDR3 sequences, under 25% observed once, and the top ten hold 10% to 15%. The time point: persistent/refractory GD, antithyroid drugs over 5 years with positive TRAb. Following extraction of RNA from PBMCs, that RNA was used to make the TCR library. Here the sequenced sample was peripheral blood mononuclear cells (PBMCs), taken when the disease was refractory, from a patient treated with antithyroid drugs. Receptors originate from a female donor with Graves disease.

The CDR3 loop reads CASSLLQGTDTQYF. The CDR3 DNA reads TGCGCCAGCAGCTTGTTGCAGGGCACAGATACGCAGTATTTT. The chain carries TRBV5-1 and TRBJ2-3; no reliable D call. The CDR3 totals 14 residues. Germline CDR1 reads SGHRS; CDR2 reads YFSETQ. V lost 1 base and J lost 1, with 7 bases in between.

This rearrangement joins TRBV27 to TRBJ1-2; 7 bases agree with TRBD1. The germline V gene encodes CDR1 MNHEY and CDR2 SMNVEV (reference sequence). The CDR3 runs to 14 residues. V lost 0 bases to trimming and J lost 8 bases; unmatched junction nucleotides: 6. Written as DNA, the CDR3 is TGTGCCAGCAGTTTATCAACAGGGGCCCGGGGCTACACCTTC. The encoded protein is CASSLSTGARGYTF.

This rearrangement joins TRBV28 to TRBJ2-1; 7 nucleotides agree with TRBD2. With V trimmed by 5 bases and J by 5 bases, 6 bases remained unmatched. Per germline, CDR1 MDHEN and CDR2 SYDVKM. The CDR3 runs to 14 residues. In nucleotides, the CDR3 is TGTGCCAGCAGTCCGCCGGGACTAAACAATGAGCAGTTCTTC. This codes for CASSPPGLNNEQFF.

V gene TRBV10-3 combines with J gene TRBJ2-3; D is unresolved. The length of the CDR3 is 11 residues. Germline-derived CDR1 and CDR2 are ENHRY and SYGVKD. V lost 11 bases, J lost 5 bases, and 11 bases lay in between. In DNA, the CDR3 is TGTGCCTCCATTGCAGGAGATACGCAGTATTTT. It encodes CASIAGDTQYF.

This clonotype was recorded at least ten times. The chain has TRBV6-8 and TRBJ2-5; 10 bases align to TRBD2. Germline loops: CDR1 MNHGY, CDR2 SAAAGT. The CDR3 has 13 amino acids. J lost 3 bases, V lost 9 bases, and 4 bases had no gene match. CDR3 in amino acids: CASKLAGEETQYF. In DNA, the CDR3 is TGTGCCAGTAAGCTAGCGGGGGAAGAGACCCAGTACTTC.

This clonotype was detected ten times or more. The chain couples TRBV28 to TRBJ2-7; D call uncertain. The CDR3 is 16 amino acids. In germline, CDR1 is MDHEN, CDR2 SYDVKM. V was pared by 3 bases and J by 4 bases, with 19 bases between. DNA of the CDR3: TGTGCCAGCAGTTTGGGCTGGACGGCCAACGGGTACGAGCAGTACTTC. This gives the protein CASSLGWTANGYEQYF.

There are many counts of this clonotype. This chain connects TRBV7-2 to TRBJ2-7; 9 bases match TRBD2. V was clipped by 1 base and J by 5 bases; unmatched bases: 6. The CDR3 totals 15 residues. The germline CDR1 and CDR2 sequences are SGHTA and FQGNSA. CDR3 DNA: TGTGCCAGCAGCTTAGATATTAGCGGGAGTGACGAGCAGTACTTC. Residues: CASSLDISGSDEQYF.

This clonotype was counted many times. The chain has TRBV28 and TRBJ1-2; D is perhaps TRBD1 (6 bases). Germline loops: CDR1 MDHEN, CDR2 SYDVKM. This CDR3 has 12 residues. Trimming shortened V by 6 bases and J by 8 bases, and 13 bases separated the two germline ends. CDR3 nucleotides: TGTGCCAGCAGGACAGGTCAGGAAGGCTACACCTTC. This encodes CASRTGQEGYTF.

The V and J genes are TRBV28 and TRBJ1-1, with D possibly matching TRBD1 (5 bases). V was cut by 2 bases and J by 6 bases, with 13 bases left in between. The germline gives CDR1 MDHEN, CDR2 SYDVKM. This CDR3 comprises 14 residues. Here the CDR3 DNA reads TGTGCCAGCAGTTTACTGACGGGGCGCGCTGAAGCTTTCTTT. Its protein product is CASSLLTGRAEAFF.

A remark on this clonotype: A single base separates this from a much larger clone, so it may be a read error. The genes are TRBV7-2 and TRBJ2-6, with 8 bases lining up with TRBD1. Germline V lookup: CDR1 SGHTA, CDR2 FQGNSA. CDR3 length: 10 amino acids. The CDR3 is CVIGTGVLTF. CDR3 coding DNA: TGTGTCATCGGGACAGGCGTCCTGACTTTC. Supplemented by reference TRBV7-2 and TRBJ2-6, the full variable domain reads GAGVSQSPSNKVTEKGKDVELRCDPISGHTALYWYRQSLGQGLEFLIYFQGNSAPDKSGLPSDRFSAERTGGSVSTLTIQRTQQEDSAVYLCVIGTGVLTFGAGSRLTVL.

There are many counts of this clonotype. The chain employs TRBV6-1 and TRBJ1-1; D gene unclear. The CDR3 runs 15 residues. Germline V gene data show CDR1 as MNHNS and CDR2 as SASEGT. V was cut by 5 bases and J by 1 base, with 14 bases left in between. The CDR3 bases are TGTGCCAGCAGTCTCCCTCGACAACCGAACACTGAAGCTTTCTTT. It encodes CASSLPRQPNTEAFF.

As concerns this clonotype: A much larger clone differs by one base, so this may be a read error. The genes are TRBV7-2 and TRBJ1-1; the D is unclear. Germline CDR1 SGHTA, CDR2 FQGNSA. CDR3 length: 13 residues. CDR3 in DNA: TGTGCCAGCAGCTTAGACATGAACGCTGAAGCTTTCTTT. Translating it yields CASSLDMNAEAFF.

This clonotype was detected a few times. The J gene is TRBJ2-7, the V gene TRBV7-9, with D perhaps matching TRBD2 (5 bases). Trimming took off 3 bases at V and 6 bases at J, with 18 bases between the two ends. The CDR3 consists of 15 residues. CDR1 SEHNR and CDR2 FQNEAQ come from the germline V gene (reference sequence). The CDR3 spells CASSFDGLGKGEQYF. The CDR3 nucleotides are TGTGCCAGCAGCTTTGACGGCCTCGGGAAGGGCGAGCAGTACTTC. The variable domain in full, completed from reference TRBV7-9 and TRBJ2-7, reads DTGVSQNPRHKITKRGQNVTFRCDPISEHNRLYWYRQTLGQGPEFLTYFQNEAQLEKSRLLSDRFSAERPKGSFSTLEIQRTEQGDSAMYLCASSFDGLGKGEQYFGPGTRLTVT.

This clonotype was observed at least ten times. The chain uses TRBV29-1 and TRBJ2-5; D unresolved. V gave up 3 bases and J gave up 3 bases, with 17 bases separating them. The CDR3 contains 15 residues. The germline gives CDR1 SQVTM, CDR2 ANQGSEA. CDR3 residues: CSVEFSGSLKETQYF. As DNA, the CDR3 is TGCAGCGTTGAGTTCTCTGGGTCTCTAAAAGAGACCCAGTACTTC.

V gene TRBV30 combines with J gene TRBJ1-1; the D gene is possibly TRBD1 (5 bases). Trimming pared 5 bases from V and 6 bases from J, leaving 22 bases between. CDR3 length equals 15 residues. Germline CDR1 and CDR2: GTSNPN and SVGIG (reference sequence). The CDR3 DNA reads as TGTGCCTGGTGTAAATCCGGGATTGGGGACCCTGAAGCTTTCTTT. Amino acids: CAWCKSGIGDPEAFF.

The rearrangement uses TRBV4-1 and TRBJ2-7; a possible D gene is TRBD2 (5 bases). The CDR3 is 13 residues long. The germline V gene has CDR1 MGHRA and CDR2 YSYEKL. The V and J ends lost 4 bases and 5 bases respectively, with 12 bases between them. The CDR3 bases are TGCGCCAGCAGCCGAATCCTTAGCGACGAGCAGTACTTC. This encodes CASSRILSDEQYF.

This clonotype turned up a few times. The chain uses TRBV10-3 and TRBJ2-7, with 8 bases aligning to TRBD1. Germline CDR1 and CDR2: ENHRY and SYGVKD. V lost 6 bases and J lost 5; bases outside the gene matches: 9. The CDR3 has 14 residues. In DNA, the CDR3 is TGTGCCATCAGAAGACAGGGGTCGGTCGACGAGCAGTACTTC. It codes for CAIRRQGSVDEQYF.

Written as DNA, the CDR3 is TGTGCCAGTAGCGTGACAGGGGGCCCTGCCTACGAGCAGTACTTC. Its protein is CASSVTGGPAYEQYF. The rearrangement joins TRBV19 to TRBJ2-7; 10 nucleotides agree with TRBD1. J was trimmed by 2 bases and V by 6 bases; bases with no gene match: 7. From germline, CDR1 is LNHDA and CDR2 SQIVND (reference sequence). The CDR3 length is 15 residues.

This clonotype was observed many times. The rearrangement joins TRBV28 to TRBJ1-2; D gene unclear. Trimming shortened V by 7 bases and J by 2 bases, and 11 bases separated the two germline ends. This CDR3 has 13 residues. Germline V gene data show CDR1 as MDHEN and CDR2 as SYDVKM. CDR3 loop: CASTRTPNYGYTF. The CDR3, as DNA: TGTGCCAGCACTCGGACCCCGAACTATGGCTACACCTTC.

Worth noting for this clonotype: The junction and the germline gene differ at one end; a read error may be behind it. The chain employs TRBV20-1 and TRBJ1-4, with D perhaps TRBD1 (5 bases). The length of the CDR3 is 12 residues. Germline V gene sequence: CDR1 DFQATT, CDR2 SNEGSKA (reference sequence). The chain's CDR3 is CSASQGSEKLFF. The CDR3 nucleotides read TGCAGTGCTTCTCAGGGATCCGAAAAGCTGTTTTTT.

The chain links TRBV6-1 to TRBJ1-6; TRBD1 agrees at 7 bases. The CDR3 loop spans 15 amino acids. CDR1 and CDR2 from the germline V gene are MNHNS and SASEGT. V lost 4 bases, J lost 8 bases, and 8 bases stayed unmatched. CDR3 bases: TGTGCCAGCAGTGCTAGACAGGGACGCGATTCACCCCTCCACTTT. This encodes CASSARQGRDSPLHF.

This clonotype occurred many times. The J gene is TRBJ1-4, the V gene TRBV27; unclear D gene. V was pared by 4 bases and J by 2 bases, with 8 bases between. The CDR3 runs 14 residues. Germline V gives CDR1 MNHEY, CDR2 SMNVEV (reference sequence). In DNA, the CDR3 is TGTGCCAGCAGTTCGCCGTCGACTAATGAAAAACTGTTTTTT. Its translation is CASSSPSTNEKLFF.

V and J are TRBV7-2 and TRBJ1-2, with D possibly matching TRBD1 (5 bases). The V gene lost 1 base and the J gene lost 0 bases, with 9 bases spanning the gap. Germline V CDR1 and CDR2: SGHTA, FQGNSA. The CDR3 runs 15 residues. The CDR3 protein is CASSLETDTNYGYTF. The CDR3 DNA sequence: TGTGCCAGCAGCTTAGAGACAGATACTAACTATGGCTACACCTTC.

Details on this clonotype: This may come from a read error, since a much larger clone is one base off. Likely a read error: the CDR3 ends without its conserved phenylalanine or tryptophan. This chain uses TRBV28 with TRBJ1-2; D is undetermined. The CDR3 length is 12 residues. Trimming shortened V by 4 bases and J by 8 bases, and 11 bases separated the two germline ends. CDR1 is MDHEN and CDR2 is SYDVKM in the germline V gene. The CDR3 sequence is CASSSGLGGYTL. CDR3 bases: TGTGCCAGCAGTTCTGGCCTCGGGGGCTACACCCTC.

This clonotype was detected only a few times. V usage is TRBV20-1 and J usage is TRBJ2-7; 11 positions match TRBD2. This CDR3 region has 16 residues. Germline V gene lookup returns CDR1 DFQATT and CDR2 SNEGSKA (reference sequence). J was trimmed by 3 bases and V by 0 bases; bases with no gene match: 7. DNA for the CDR3: TGCAGTGCTAGAGATCCACTAGCGGGGGAGCGCTACGAGCAGTACTTC. Its protein product is CSARDPLAGERYEQYF.

This clonotype has more than one count but fewer than ten. The rearrangement links TRBV7-9 to TRBJ2-7, with 8 bases that match TRBD1. J lost 7 bases, V lost 1 base, and 6 bases had no gene match. CDR3 size: 14 residues. Germline V CDR1 and CDR2: SEHNR, FQNEAQ (reference sequence). This chain's CDR3 is CASSLGQGTWEQYF. For the CDR3, the DNA is TGTGCCAGCAGCTTAGGACAGGGGACTTGGGAGCAGTACTTC. The full variable domain, completed using reference TRBV7-9 and TRBJ2-7, is DTGVSQNPRHKITKRGQNVTFRCDPISEHNRLYWYRQTLGQGPEFLTYFQNEAQLEKSRLLSDRFSAERPKGSFSTLEIQRTEQGDSAMYLCASSLGQGTWEQYFGPGTRLTVT.

This rearrangement joins TRBV7-2 to TRBJ1-4; TRBD1 aligns across 9 bases. This CDR3 region has 15 residues. Germline values: CDR1 SGHTA, CDR2 FQGNSA. The V gene end was trimmed by 5 bases and the J gene end by 7 bases; junction bases not matched to a gene: 8. DNA of the CDR3: TGTGCCAGCAGCGCCGGGACAGGGAATCCTGAAAAACTGTTTTTT. This gives the protein CASSAGTGNPEKLFF. Combining the CDR3 with reference TRBV7-2 and TRBJ1-4 gives the whole variable domain GAGVSQSPSNKVTEKGKDVELRCDPISGHTALYWYRQSLGQGLEFLIYFQGNSAPDKSGLPSDRFSAERTGGSVSTLTIQRTQQEDSAVYLCASSAGTGNPEKLFFGSGTQLSVL.

This clonotype was picked up a small number of times. The CDR3 reads CASSDDRVRPAKNIQYF. In DNA form, the CDR3 reads TGCGCCAGCAGCGACGACAGGGTCCGACCAGCCAAAAACATTCAGTACTTC. This chain uses TRBV5-1 with TRBJ2-4; TRBD1 matches at 7 bases. This CDR3 region has 17 residues. Germline values: CDR1 SGHRS, CDR2 YFSETQ. Germline trimming cut 4 bases from V and 0 bases from J; bases unmatched to any gene: 10.

This chain uses TRBV27 with TRBJ2-7; 9 nucleotides agree with TRBD2. The CDR3 has 15 residues. The junction had 8 bases not matched to a gene; V was cut back by 5 bases and J by 3 bases. Germline lookup yields CDR1 MNHEY and CDR2 SMNVEV (reference sequence). This CDR3 reads CASSDSSGSYYEQYF. The CDR3 DNA reads as TGTGCCAGCAGTGACAGTAGCGGGAGCTACTACGAGCAGTACTTC.

This clonotype was picked up a small number of times. J is TRBJ2-7 and V is TRBV4-3, with a possible D match to TRBD2 (5 bases). Trimming took off 1 base at V and 4 bases at J, with 14 bases between the two ends. This CDR3 is built from 15 residues. In germline, CDR1 is LGHNA, CDR2 YSLEER. CDR3 sequence: CASSQGSGRGYEQYF. CDR3 sequence (DNA): TGCGCCAGCAGCCAAGGGAGCGGTCGTGGATACGAGCAGTACTTC.